Only a few counts were recorded for the clone carrying this T cell receptor (beta chain). Its target is unknown. The data derive from a study of T cell repertoires in cytomegalovirus infection. Findings and caveats of the study: HLA-C-restricted TCR beta clonotypes specific for CMV led the ex vivo response.

In TCRdb, the reads were re-called with MiXCR into one record per CDR3 protein. The repertoire has under 850,000 distinct CDR3 sequences, 35% of them found once; the top ten carry more than 2.5%. The CDR3 contains 15 residues. The germline gives CDR1 MDHEN, CDR2 SYDVKM. Trimming left V 7 bases short and J 2 bases short, with 18 bases between. The chain is built from TRBV28 and TRBJ2-7; D remains unclear. The sequenced sample consisted of PBMCs. The sequence derives from a human donor in good health (CMV status not recorded). Some clones in this sample may be carry-over from other donors' samples. CDR3 nucleotide sequence: TGTGCCAGCAAGTCTGGCCAAATGATAACCTACGAGCAGTACTTC. Protein: CASKSGQMITYEQYF.